This T cell receptor (beta chain) was captured by sequencing in a study of blood T cell repertoires in COVID-19. Study as a whole: The cDNA or gDNA used as material had been derived from T cells, B-cell-depleted T cells, or PBMCs.

This study enrolled people aged roughly 18 to 90 from around 25 US geographic areas. Participant reports of clinical history set cohort assignment. Cohort 3 donors counted as recovered after two negative PCRs, clearance, or resolved symptoms. Assay used: immunoSEQ multiplex PCR; TCRdb lists only in-frame clones, some missing. The sample lists about 210,000 clones, 89% seen once, with roughly 8.8% in the top ten. This clone was seen ten or more times. Additional DNA sequences in this sample encode the identical CDR3. Trimming removed 5 bases from V and 8 bases from J; junction bases left unmatched: 3. Germline lookup yields CDR1 ENHRY and CDR2 SYGVKD. CDR3 length: 12 amino acids.

The V call is TRBV10-3, the J call TRBJ1-1, with 9 bases lining up with TRBD1. The sequenced sample consisted of PBMCs or T cells enriched from blood (not recorded which). The TCR comes from a woman under 30 who had recovered from COVID-19. CDR3 nucleotide sequence: TGTGCCATCAGTAAAGGACAGGGGGAAGCTTTCTTT. The encoded protein is CAISKGQGEAFF.